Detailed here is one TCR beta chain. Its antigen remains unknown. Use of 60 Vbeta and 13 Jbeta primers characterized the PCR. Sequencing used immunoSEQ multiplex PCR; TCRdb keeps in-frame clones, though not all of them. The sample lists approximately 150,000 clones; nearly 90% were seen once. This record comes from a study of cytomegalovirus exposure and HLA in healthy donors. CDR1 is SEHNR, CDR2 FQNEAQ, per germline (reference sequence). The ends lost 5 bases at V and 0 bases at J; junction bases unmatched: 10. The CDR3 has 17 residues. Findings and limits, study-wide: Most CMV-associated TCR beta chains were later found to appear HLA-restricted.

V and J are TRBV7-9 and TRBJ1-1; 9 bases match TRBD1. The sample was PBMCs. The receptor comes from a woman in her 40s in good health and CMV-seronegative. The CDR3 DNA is TGTGCCAGCAGCCAACGGCCGGGACAGGGCATGAACACTGAAGCTTTCTTT. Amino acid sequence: CASSQRPGQGMNTEAFF.